The rows below give T cell receptor beta chains drawn from one sample of a study of T cell responses to AZD1222 COVID-19 vaccine. Using immunoSEQ multiplex PCR, the repertoire was profiled, and TCRdb retains in-frame clones only, with some absent. Of around 140,000 clones listed, 90% to 95% are singletons. Sequencing was performed on peripheral blood, taken on day 0 of AZD1222 vaccination. The receptors originated from an adult in good health. CDR3s include the opening cysteine and the closing phenylalanine or tryptophan. D genes are given only for firm matches. Part of the rows lack a size; the others show once, few, many or a class for expanded clones.

d_call: TRBD1; cdr3_length: 15; j_call: TRBJ2-2; clone_size: NA; v_call: TRBV19; cdr3_nt: TGTGCCAGTAGTATATCAGGGACAGGGGACGGGGAGCTGTTTTTT; cdr3_aa: CASSISGTGDGELFF
d_call: TRBD2; cdr3_length: 16; j_call: TRBJ2-2; clone_size: NA; v_call: TRBV9; cdr3_nt: TGTGCCAGCAGCGCCCACGGGACTAGCGAGGGCGGGGAGCTGTTTTTT; cdr3_aa: CASSAHGTSEGGELFF
d_call: TRBD1; cdr3_length: 14; j_call: TRBJ1-2; clone_size: NA; v_call: TRBV5-4; cdr3_nt: TGTGCCAGCAGCTTAGGGACAGCTAACTATGGCTACACCTTC; cdr3_aa: CASSLGTANYGYTF
d_call: TRBD1; cdr3_length: 14; j_call: TRBJ1-2; clone_size: NA; v_call: TRBV5-4; cdr3_nt: TGTGCCAGCAGCGACATGGACAGGGGCTATGGCTACACCTTC; cdr3_aa: CASSDMDRGYGYTF
d_call: NA; cdr3_length: 13; j_call: TRBJ2-1; clone_size: NA; v_call: TRBV9; cdr3_nt: TGTGCCAGCAGCAAGTCGGACCGCAGCGGGCAGTTCTTC; cdr3_aa: CASSKSDRSGQFF
d_call: NA; cdr3_length: 14; j_call: TRBJ1-1; clone_size: NA; v_call: TRBV9; cdr3_nt: TGTGCCAGCAGCGTAGCTCTGGGATTCACTGAAGCTTTCTTT; cdr3_aa: CASSVALGFTEAFF
d_call: TRBD1; cdr3_length: 12; j_call: TRBJ1-2; clone_size: few; v_call: TRBV25-1; cdr3_nt: TGTGCCAGCCTGGGACAGCACTATGGCTACACCTTC; cdr3_aa: CASLGQHYGYTF
d_call: TRBD1; cdr3_length: 14; j_call: TRBJ1-2; clone_size: once; v_call: TRBV10-3; cdr3_nt: TGTGCCACCGCCACGGGACAGGCGCTTGATGGCTACACCTTC; cdr3_aa: CATATGQALDGYTF
d_call: TRBD1; cdr3_length: 15; j_call: TRBJ2-7; clone_size: NA; v_call: TRBV11-2; cdr3_nt: TGTGCCAGCGACCCCGATGGGGGACAGGGGCTACGGCAGTACTTC; cdr3_aa: CASDPDGGQGLRQYF
d_call: TRBD2; cdr3_length: 16; j_call: TRBJ2-5; clone_size: NA; v_call: TRBV24-1; cdr3_nt: TGTGCCACCAGTGACCCCGGGACTAGCGGGGAAGAGACCCAGTACTTC; cdr3_aa: CATSDPGTSGEETQYF
d_call: NA; cdr3_length: 15; j_call: TRBJ1-2; clone_size: NA; v_call: TRBV28; cdr3_nt: TGTGCCAGCAGTAGTGGACAGCTAATCTATTATGGCTACACCTTC; cdr3_aa: CASSSGQLIYYGYTF
d_call: NA; cdr3_length: 14; j_call: TRBJ1-2; clone_size: NA; v_call: TRBV27; cdr3_nt: TGTGCCAGCAGTTCCTGGACCGACCAGGGCGGCTACACCTTC; cdr3_aa: CASSSWTDQGGYTF
d_call: TRBD2; cdr3_length: 15; j_call: TRBJ2-7; clone_size: NA; v_call: TRBV20-1; cdr3_nt: TGCAGTGCTAGTTGGCTAGCGGGAGGTATCTACGAGCAGTACTTC; cdr3_aa: CSASWLAGGIYEQYF
d_call: TRBD2; cdr3_length: 16; j_call: TRBJ2-1; clone_size: NA; v_call: TRBV11-2; cdr3_nt: TGTGCCAGCAGCTCCCTCCCCCGCGGGGGATACAATGAGCAGTTCTTC; cdr3_aa: CASSSLPRGGYNEQFF
d_call: NA; cdr3_length: 12; j_call: TRBJ1-1; clone_size: NA; v_call: TRBV12-3/TRBV12-4; cdr3_nt: TGTGCCAGCAGTTTAGCTTATTCTGAAGCTTTCTTT; cdr3_aa: CASSLAYSEAFF
d_call: NA; cdr3_length: 16; j_call: TRBJ1-2; clone_size: NA; v_call: TRBV3-1/TRBV3-2; cdr3_nt: TGTGCCAGCAGCCAAGCCCGGGGGACTTCTTTTTGGGGCTACACCTTC; cdr3_aa: CASSQARGTSFWGYTF
d_call: TRBD2; cdr3_length: 17; j_call: TRBJ2-7; clone_size: few; v_call: TRBV7-6; cdr3_nt: TGTGCCAGCAGCCCTAACCTTGGGACTAGCGGGAACTACGAGCAGTACTTC; cdr3_aa: CASSPNLGTSGNYEQYF
d_call: NA; cdr3_length: 17; j_call: TRBJ2-7; clone_size: NA; v_call: TRBV5-5; cdr3_nt: TGTGCCAGCAGGGGAAGGGTCTCCGGGAAAAGCTCCTACGAGCAGTACTTC; cdr3_aa: CASRGRVSGKSSYEQYF
d_call: TRBD2; cdr3_length: 19; j_call: TRBJ2-7; clone_size: NA; v_call: TRBV7-8; cdr3_nt: TGTGCCAGCAGCTTAGTGGGTGCACTAGCGGGAGCCGGGATCTACGAGCAGTACTTC; cdr3_aa: CASSLVGALAGAGIYEQYF
d_call: TRBD2; cdr3_length: 13; j_call: TRBJ2-7; clone_size: NA; v_call: TRBV5-1; cdr3_nt: TGCGCCAGCAAGACGGGGGGTGACTACGAGCAGTACTTC; cdr3_aa: CASKTGGDYEQYF
d_call: NA; cdr3_length: 16; j_call: TRBJ2-1; clone_size: NA; v_call: TRBV12-2; cdr3_nt: TGTGCAAGTCGCTTAGGCGGCGGGAGGAGATACAATGAGCAGTTCTTC; cdr3_aa: CASRLGGGRRYNEQFF
d_call: NA; cdr3_length: 15; j_call: TRBJ2-2; clone_size: NA; v_call: TRBV5-8; cdr3_nt: TGTGCCAGCAGCTATGTACTGGGAGCGAGCGGGGAGCTGTTTTTT; cdr3_aa: CASSYVLGASGELFF
d_call: NA; cdr3_length: 13; j_call: TRBJ1-1; clone_size: once; v_call: TRBV2; cdr3_nt: TGTGCCTGCCTCCCAAACTGGCCCCCTGAAGCTTTCTTT; cdr3_aa: CACLPNWPPEAFF
d_call: NA; cdr3_length: 14; j_call: TRBJ2-7; clone_size: NA; v_call: TRBV29-1; cdr3_nt: TGCAGCGTTGAAGAAGGTGCCACCTTACGAGAGCAGTACTTC; cdr3_aa: CSVEEGATLREQYF
d_call: TRBD2; cdr3_length: 15; j_call: TRBJ2-5; clone_size: NA; v_call: TRBV5-6; cdr3_nt: TGTGCCAGCACCTCCTCACGGGGGGAGGGAGAGACCCAGTACTTC; cdr3_aa: CASTSSRGEGETQYF
d_call: TRBD2; cdr3_length: 16; j_call: TRBJ2-2; clone_size: NA; v_call: TRBV2; cdr3_nt: TGTGCCAGCAGGCCCCTAGCGGGAGGCGACACCGGGGAGCTGTTTTTT; cdr3_aa: CASRPLAGGDTGELFF
d_call: NA; cdr3_length: 15; j_call: TRBJ1-1; clone_size: NA; v_call: TRBV14; cdr3_nt: TGTGCCAGCAGCCTCGACGCTACAGGGCTCGCTGAAGCTTTCTTT; cdr3_aa: CASSLDATGLAEAFF
d_call: NA; cdr3_length: 15; j_call: TRBJ1-5; clone_size: NA; v_call: TRBV5-1; cdr3_nt: TGCGCCAGCAGCTCCCACCGGGACGACAATCAGCCCCAGCATTTT; cdr3_aa: CASSSHRDDNQPQHF
d_call: NA; cdr3_length: 15; j_call: TRBJ2-3; clone_size: NA; v_call: TRBV12-5; cdr3_nt: TGTGCTAGTACCGAACAGGGATTAAGGACAGATACGCAGTATTTT; cdr3_aa: CASTEQGLRTDTQYF
d_call: NA; cdr3_length: 14; j_call: TRBJ2-5; clone_size: NA; v_call: TRBV18; cdr3_nt: TGTGCCAGCTCACCACGCCCTAGGGGGGAGACCCAGTACTTC; cdr3_aa: CASSPRPRGETQYF
d_call: NA; cdr3_length: 11; j_call: TRBJ1-1; clone_size: NA; v_call: TRBV28; cdr3_nt: TGTGCCAGCGCCATTACGGCTGAAGCTTTCTTT; cdr3_aa: CASAITAEAFF
d_call: NA; cdr3_length: 13; j_call: TRBJ2-1; clone_size: NA; v_call: TRBV24-1; cdr3_nt: TGTGCCACCAGTGATTTGAACAGTCATGAGCAGTTCTTC; cdr3_aa: CATSDLNSHEQFF
d_call: NA; cdr3_length: 13; j_call: TRBJ2-3; clone_size: NA; v_call: TRBV7-2; cdr3_nt: TGTGCCAGCAGCTTTCGGGAGAGTGATACGCAGTATTTT; cdr3_aa: CASSFRESDTQYF
d_call: NA; cdr3_length: 12; j_call: TRBJ2-7; clone_size: NA; v_call: TRBV13; cdr3_nt: TGTGCCAGCAGCTTAGGCCACTACGAGCAGTACTTC; cdr3_aa: CASSLGHYEQYF
d_call: NA; cdr3_length: 12; j_call: TRBJ1-4; clone_size: NA; v_call: TRBV6-5; cdr3_nt: TGTGCCAGCAGTTTGAGGATCGGGGGACTGTTTTTT; cdr3_aa: CASSLRIGGLFF
d_call: NA; cdr3_length: 16; j_call: TRBJ1-4; clone_size: NA; v_call: TRBV10-3; cdr3_nt: TGTGCCATCAGTGATTCCCAGGGGTCCGAGGCTGAAAAACTGTTTTTT; cdr3_aa: CAISDSQGSEAEKLFF
d_call: NA; cdr3_length: 15; j_call: TRBJ1-3; clone_size: NA; v_call: TRBV28; cdr3_nt: TGTGCCAGCAGCCTCGCCAAGGTATCAGGAAACACCATATATTTT; cdr3_aa: CASSLAKVSGNTIYF
d_call: NA; cdr3_length: 13; j_call: TRBJ2-5; clone_size: NA; v_call: TRBV7-6; cdr3_nt: TGTGCCAGCAGCCGACAGGAACCAGAGACCCAGTACTTC; cdr3_aa: CASSRQEPETQYF
d_call: TRBD2; cdr3_length: 16; j_call: TRBJ2-1; clone_size: NA; v_call: TRBV5-1; cdr3_nt: TGCGCCAGCAGCTCAGGACTAGCGGGAGGGTACAATGAGCAGTTCTTC; cdr3_aa: CASSSGLAGGYNEQFF
d_call: NA; cdr3_length: 13; j_call: TRBJ2-7; clone_size: NA; v_call: TRBV11-2; cdr3_nt: TGTGCCAGCAGCTTGAGGTGGAACTACGAGCAGTACTTC; cdr3_aa: CASSLRWNYEQYF